The rows below give T cell receptor beta chains drawn from one sample of a study of beta chain features in type 1 diabetes. Using immunoSEQ multiplex PCR, the repertoire was profiled, and TCRdb retains in-frame clones only, with some absent. The sample holds 250,000 or so clones; 25% to 35% are singletons and the top ten take more than 3%. The sequenced sample consisted of central memory CD4+ T cells from blood. All receptors come from a man younger than 45 in good health. The CDR3 runs from the conserved cysteine through the conserved F or W. The D gene is left open where the match is weak. Clone size appears in some rows only: once, few, many, or a class for an expanded clone.

j_gene | abundance | d_gene | v_gene | CDR3nt | CDR3aa
TRBJ2-7 | once | . | TRBV20-1 | TGCAGTGCCTCTAAGGTGGGCCTGCAGTACTTC | CSASKVGLQYF
TRBJ2-3 | few | . | TRBV5-6 | TGTGCCAGCAGCTTGATCGGATTTACTATCGCCGATACGCAGTATTTT | CASSLIGFTIADTQYF
TRBJ2-1 | . | . | TRBV7-2 | TGTGCCAGCAGCGCCACTGGCACAGCCTACAATGAGCAGTTCTTC | CASSATGTAYNEQFF
TRBJ2-3 | . | . | TRBV1 | TGCACCAGCAGCCAGCCTAACAAACATACGCAGTATTTT | CTSSQPNKHTQYF
TRBJ2-3 | . | . | TRBV30 | TGTGCCTGGAGTGCGACAAGACAGAGCACAGATACGCAGTATTTT | CAWSATRQSTDTQYF
TRBJ2-1 | . | . | TRBV7-6 | TGTGCCAGCAGCTTAGTGTTAGCGGATGAGCAGTTCTTC | CASSLVLADEQFF
TRBJ1-1 | . | . | TRBV19 | TGTGCCAGTAGTGTCCAGGCCGAGATCACTGAAGCTTTCTTT | CASSVQAEITEAFF
TRBJ2-2 | . | . | TRBV27 | TGTGCCACCTCGGGACGGCGAAACACCGGGGAGCTGTTTTTT | CATSGRRNTGELFF
TRBJ2-6 | few | . | TRBV7-9 | TGTGCCAGCAGCTCCTCCAGGGGGGCTGGGGCCAACGTCCTGACTTTC | CASSSSRGAGANVLTF
TRBJ1-6 | . | . | TRBV6-5 | TGTGCCAGGCCGCAGGTCCCCTATAATTCACCCCTCCACTTT | CARPQVPYNSPLHF
TRBJ2-7 | few | TRBD2 | TRBV18 | TGTGCCAGCTCACCTGGGCTAGCGGGAGCTGGGAACGAGCAGTACTTC | CASSPGLAGAGNEQYF
TRBJ1-3 | . | TRBD1 | TRBV30 | TGTGCCTGGAGTAAGGGACAGGGGACCAACTCTGGAAACACCATATATTTT | CAWSKGQGTNSGNTIYF
TRBJ2-1 | few | TRBD1 | TRBV30 | TGTGCCTGGAGCTTACAGGGGGCTGAGCAGTTCTTC | CAWSLQGAEQFF
TRBJ2-7 | . | . | TRBV6-6 | TGTGCCAGCAGCTCGCACAACGAGCAGTACTTC | CASSSHNEQYF
TRBJ2-2 | few | . | TRBV6-5 | TGTGCCAGCAGTTACACCCAAACCGGGGAGCTGTTTTTT | CASSYTQTGELFF
TRBJ2-1 | . | . | TRBV30 | TGTGCCTGGAGTGTTTGGACCGCGTCCAATGAGCAGTTCTTC | CAWSVWTASNEQFF
TRBJ1-1 | few | . | TRBV28 | TGTGCCAGCGGAAGGACTGAAGCTTTCTTT | CASGRTEAFF
TRBJ2-6 | . | . | TRBV5-1 | TGCGCCAGCAGCGCTGACAGCTTCTCTGGGGCCAACGTCCTGACTTTC | CASSADSFSGANVLTF
TRBJ2-3 | few | TRBD2 | TRBV5-1 | TGCGCCAGCAGCTTGACTAGCGGGAACACAGATACGCAGTATTTT | CASSLTSGNTDTQYF
TRBJ2-1 | few | . | TRBV2 | TGTGCCAGCAGTGAGAATACCTACAATGAGCAGTTCTTC | CASSENTYNEQFF
TRBJ2-1 | . | TRBD2 | TRBV4-3 | TGCGCCAGCAGCCAGACTAGCGGGAGGGCCGGTGAGCAGTTCTTC | CASSQTSGRAGEQFF
TRBJ2-2 | few | . | TRBV7-9 | TGTGCCAGCAGCTTAGCCCGGGCAGATTACACCGGGGAGCTGTTTTTT | CASSLARADYTGELFF
TRBJ2-3 | few | TRBD1 | TRBV7-9 | TGTGCCAGCAGCCAAGACAGGGGCCCCTCAGATACGCAGTATTTT | CASSQDRGPSDTQYF
TRBJ2-1 | few | . | TRBV7-2 | TGTGCCAGCAGTCCTACTCCGACAGCTGAGCAGTTCTTC | CASSPTPTAEQFF
TRBJ2-7 | . | . | TRBV29-1 | TGCAGCGTTGGAGATTCGGGGGGCGGCCCCTACGAGCAGTACTTC | CSVGDSGGGPYEQYF
TRBJ2-5 | . | . | TRBV14 | TGTGCCAGCAGCCTCAGAGCGAGGGGTTTGGAGACCCAGTACTTC | CASSLRARGLETQYF
TRBJ2-5 | . | . | TRBV2 | TGTGCCAGCAGAGGCAGCCAAGAGACCCAGTACTTC | CASRGSQETQYF
TRBJ1-5 | few | . | TRBV18 | TGTGCCAGCTCCCTATCGAGCCGGGGGGGGCAGCCCCAGCATTTT | CASSLSSRGGQPQHF
TRBJ1-6 | . | . | TRBV5-4 | TGTGCCAGCAGCTTGGAAGACAGAAATAATTCACCCCTCCACTTT | CASSLEDRNNSPLHF
TRBJ2-1 | . | . | TRBV10-3 | TGTGCCATCAGTGAGAGTCCAATCAGTAACAATGAGCAGTTCTTC | CAISESPISNNEQFF
TRBJ2-5 | . | . | TRBV5-4 | TGTGCCAGCAGATCCAGTTACCAAGAGACCCAGTACTTC | CASRSSYQETQYF
TRBJ1-4 | once | . | TRBV15 | TGTGCCACCAGCAGAGCACAGGCTTCTAATGAAAAACTGTTTTTT | CATSRAQASNEKLFF
TRBJ2-1 | . | TRBD2 | TRBV5-6 | TGTGCCAGCAGCTTGGTATTAGCGGGGTGGTACAATGAGCAGTTCTTC | CASSLVLAGWYNEQFF
TRBJ2-1 | once | TRBD2 | TRBV28 | TGTGCCAGCAGCCTCCCGGGACGGGAGGGCCGGAGTGAGCAGTTCTTC | CASSLPGREGRSEQFF
TRBJ1-3 | . | . | TRBV7-9 | TGTGCCAGCACCCCCCAGACAGGAGGAAACACCATATATTTT | CASTPQTGGNTIYF
TRBJ2-5 | . | TRBD2 | TRBV4-2 | TGTGCCAGCAGCCAAAAGCGGGGGGGCCAAGAGACCCAGTACTTC | CASSQKRGGQETQYF
TRBJ2-3 | . | . | TRBV7-2 | TGTGCCAGCAGCCACTTCCAAGGGGAGGATACGCAGTATTTT | CASSHFQGEDTQYF
TRBJ2-7 | . | TRBD1 | TRBV28 | TGTGCCAGCAGTTTATCAGGGACAGGGTACGAGCAGTACTTC | CASSLSGTGYEQYF
TRBJ1-1 | . | . | TRBV28 | TGTGCCAGCAGTTTACCCCGCGGTTCGAGCACTGAAGCTTTCTTT | CASSLPRGSSTEAFF
TRBJ1-4 | few | . | TRBV7-2 | TGTGCCAGCAGACCTGGGTCCCGCTATGAAAAACTGTTTTTT | CASRPGSRYEKLFF
TRBJ2-5 | few | TRBD2 | TRBV9 | TGTGCCAGCAGCGTAGGGACTAGCGGTCAAGAGACCCAGTACTTC | CASSVGTSGQETQYF
TRBJ1-4 | many | . | TRBV29-1 | TGCAGCGTCCTCGGACAGACCGTGGGGAAACTGTTTTTT | CSVLGQTVGKLFF
TRBJ1-3 | few | . | TRBV30 | TGTGCCTGGAGTCCGGATCGGTTCTCTGGAAACACCATATATTTT | CAWSPDRFSGNTIYF
TRBJ2-2 | few | TRBD2 | TRBV5-1 | TGCGCCAGCGTGGAGCGGGAGATGGGTACCGGGGAGCTGTTTTTT | CASVEREMGTGELFF
TRBJ2-2 | few | . | TRBV18 | TGTGCCAGCTCACCACGGCTCCACGGGAACACCGGGGAGCTGTTTTTT | CASSPRLHGNTGELFF
TRBJ2-1 | . | TRBD2 | TRBV2 | TGTGCCAGCAAGCGGGGGGCTGAGCAGTTCTTC | CASKRGAEQFF
TRBJ2-6 | few | . | TRBV30 | TGTGCCTCGTTTTCGGGGGCCAACGTCCTGACTTTC | CASFSGANVLTF
TRBJ2-1 | few | . | TRBV27 | TGTGCCAGCACTTCACAGGGTTCCTACAATGAGCAGTTCTTC | CASTSQGSYNEQFF
TRBJ1-1 | . | . | TRBV7-9 | TGTGCCAGCAGCCGCGGGACCTTGAACACTGAAGCTTTCTTT | CASSRGTLNTEAFF
TRBJ2-1 | many | . | TRBV5-4 | TGTGCCAGCAGCTTGGCCGCGTCTGGCGGACTACGGGGGCAGTTCTTC | CASSLAASGGLRGQFF
TRBJ2-2 | few | . | TRBV18 | TGTGCCAGCTCACAAGAAAACACCGGGGAGCTGTTTTTT | CASSQENTGELFF
TRBJ2-3 | few | . | TRBV5-4 | TGTGCCAGCAGCCCCGCACAGCACACAGATACGCAGTATTTT | CASSPAQHTDTQYF
TRBJ1-6 | . | TRBD1 | TRBV30 | TGTGCCTGGAGATGGGGGACAGGGGGTTCACCCCTCCACTTT | CAWRWGTGGSPLHF